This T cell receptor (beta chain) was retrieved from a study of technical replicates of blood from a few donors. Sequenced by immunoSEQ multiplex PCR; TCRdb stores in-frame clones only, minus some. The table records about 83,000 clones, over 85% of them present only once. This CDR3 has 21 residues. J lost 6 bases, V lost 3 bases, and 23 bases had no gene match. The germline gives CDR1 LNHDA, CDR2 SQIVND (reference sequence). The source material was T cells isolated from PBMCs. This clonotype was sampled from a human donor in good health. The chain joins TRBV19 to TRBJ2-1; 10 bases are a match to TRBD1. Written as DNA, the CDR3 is TGTGCCAGTAGTATGATTTTTGTTTCCGGGACAGGGGCGACCGCCGGCAATGAGCAGTTCTTC. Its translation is CASSMIFVSGTGATAGNEQFF.